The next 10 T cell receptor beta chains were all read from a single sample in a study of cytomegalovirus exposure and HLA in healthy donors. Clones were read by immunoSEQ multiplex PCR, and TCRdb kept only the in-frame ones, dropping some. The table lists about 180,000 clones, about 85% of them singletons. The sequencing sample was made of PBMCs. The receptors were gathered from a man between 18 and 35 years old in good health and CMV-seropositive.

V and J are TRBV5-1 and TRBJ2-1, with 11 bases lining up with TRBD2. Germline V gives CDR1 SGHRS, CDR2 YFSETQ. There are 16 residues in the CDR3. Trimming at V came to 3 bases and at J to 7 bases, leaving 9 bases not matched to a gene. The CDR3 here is CASSSISGGAGNEQFF. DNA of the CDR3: TGCGCCAGCAGCTCAATTAGCGGGGGGGCCGGTAATGAGCAGTTCTTC. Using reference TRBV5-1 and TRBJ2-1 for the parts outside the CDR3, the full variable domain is KAGVTQTPRYLIKTRGQQVTLSCSPISGHRSVSWYQQTPGQGLQFLFEYFSETQRNKGNFPGRFSGRQFSNSRSEMNVSTLELGDSALYLCASSSISGGAGNEQFFGPGTRLTVL.

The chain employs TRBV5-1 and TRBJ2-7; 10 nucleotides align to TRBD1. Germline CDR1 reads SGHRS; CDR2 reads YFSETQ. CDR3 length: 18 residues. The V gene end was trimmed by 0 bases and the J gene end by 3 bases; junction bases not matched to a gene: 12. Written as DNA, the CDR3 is TGCGCCAGCAGCTTGGTGGAGGCCGGGACAGGGGCCCTCTACGAGCAGTACTTC. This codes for CASSLVEAGTGALYEQYF.

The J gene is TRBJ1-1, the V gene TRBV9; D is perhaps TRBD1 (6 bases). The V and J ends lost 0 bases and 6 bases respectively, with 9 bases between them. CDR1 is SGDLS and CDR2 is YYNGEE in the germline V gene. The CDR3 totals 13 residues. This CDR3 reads CASSVGGGSEAFF. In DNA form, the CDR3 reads TGTGCCAGCAGCGTAGGGGGGGGCTCTGAAGCTTTCTTT. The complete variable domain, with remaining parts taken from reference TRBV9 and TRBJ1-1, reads DSGVTQTPKHLITATGQRVTLRCSPRSGDLSVYWYQQSLDQGLQFLIQYYNGEERAKGNILERFSAQQFPDLHSELNLSSLELGDSALYFCASSVGGGSEAFFGQGTRLTVV.

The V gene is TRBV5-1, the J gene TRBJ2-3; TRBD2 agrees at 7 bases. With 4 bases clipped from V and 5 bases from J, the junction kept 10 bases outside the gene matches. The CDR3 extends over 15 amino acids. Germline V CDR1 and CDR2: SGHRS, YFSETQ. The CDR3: CASSDGSGVGDTQYF. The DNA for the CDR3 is TGCGCCAGCAGCGACGGAAGCGGGGTTGGAGATACGCAGTATTTT.

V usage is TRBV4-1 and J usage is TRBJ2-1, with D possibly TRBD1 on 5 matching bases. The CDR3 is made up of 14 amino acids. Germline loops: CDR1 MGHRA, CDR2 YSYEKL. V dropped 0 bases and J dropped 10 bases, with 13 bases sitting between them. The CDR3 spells CASSQESWPGEQFF. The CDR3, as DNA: TGCGCCAGCAGCCAAGAGAGCTGGCCAGGGGAGCAGTTCTTC.

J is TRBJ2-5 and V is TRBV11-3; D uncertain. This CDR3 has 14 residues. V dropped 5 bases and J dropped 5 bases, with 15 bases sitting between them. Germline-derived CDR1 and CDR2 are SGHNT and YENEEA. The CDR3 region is CASSPHGPRETQYF. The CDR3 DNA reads TGTGCCAGCAGCCCCCACGGTCCGAGGGAGACCCAGTACTTC.

CDR3 protein: CASGTGIGYGYTF. In DNA, the CDR3 is TGTGCCAGCGGGACAGGGATAGGGTATGGCTACACCTTC. The J gene is TRBJ1-2, the V gene TRBV6-5; 9 nucleotides agree with TRBD1. CDR1 is MNHEY, CDR2 SVGAGI, per germline. The CDR3 consists of 13 residues. V trimming: 8 bases; J trimming: 5 bases; junction bases outside the gene matches: 6.

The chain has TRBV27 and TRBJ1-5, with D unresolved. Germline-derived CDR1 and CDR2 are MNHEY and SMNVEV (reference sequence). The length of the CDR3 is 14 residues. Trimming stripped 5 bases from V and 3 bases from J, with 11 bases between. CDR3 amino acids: CASSSLWANQPQHF. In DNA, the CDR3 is TGTGCCAGCAGTAGCCTATGGGCCAATCAGCCCCAGCATTTT.

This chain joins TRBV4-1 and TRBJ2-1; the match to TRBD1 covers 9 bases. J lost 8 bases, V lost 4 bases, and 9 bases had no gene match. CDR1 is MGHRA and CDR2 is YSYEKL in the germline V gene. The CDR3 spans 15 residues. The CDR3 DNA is TGCGCCAGCAGCCCGGGACAGGGTGGTAGGGATGAGCAGTTCTTC. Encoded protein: CASSPGQGGRDEQFF.

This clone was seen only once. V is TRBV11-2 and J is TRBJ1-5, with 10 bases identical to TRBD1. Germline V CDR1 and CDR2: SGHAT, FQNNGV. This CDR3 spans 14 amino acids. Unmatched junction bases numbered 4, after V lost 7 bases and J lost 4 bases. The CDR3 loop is CASTVGQGNQPQHF. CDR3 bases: TGTGCCAGCACCGTGGGACAGGGGAATCAGCCCCAGCATTTT.